This T cell receptor (beta chain) was obtained from a study of monozygotic twins with inflammatory bowel disease. Regarding the study as a whole: T cell subtypes were not distinguishable in this analysis.

Germline V CDR1 and CDR2: SEHNR, FQNEAQ (reference sequence). The CDR3 is 14 residues long. About this clonotype itself: No antigen is known for it.

The input for each TCR library was 3500 ng of total RNA. Researchers ran eight separate cDNA reactions for each sample. TCRdb reprocessed the 5' RACE reads; each CDR3 protein has one entry and no DNA is given. Here the sample table reports hundreds of thousands of distinct CDR3 sequences. V and J are TRBV7-9 and TRBJ1-6; lacking DNA, the TRBD1 call made by TCRdb goes unchecked. The sample was blood. This sequence originates from a human donor with ulcerative colitis or Crohn's disease, or a healthy co-twin of an affected twin (not recorded which). CDR3 sequence reads: CASKYRDPNSPLHF.